This passage covers 32 T cell receptor beta chains from one sample sequenced in a study of T cells in Graves' hyperthyroidism and ophthalmopathy. Researchers amplified the TCR beta CDR3 regions from RNA transcripts. TCR CDR3 regions were first amplified by RT-PCR with HTBI primers. MiXCR was run by TCRdb on the multiplex PCR reads, yielding one entry per CDR3 protein. The data show 300,000 to 450,000 distinct CDR3 sequences, with more than 14% seen just once and 15% to 20% held by the top ten. The sequenced material came from blood. These receptors all stem from a woman between 25 and 40 years old with Graves' ophthalmopathy.

This clonotype came up many times. The chain couples TRBV2 to TRBJ2-5; a possible D gene is TRBD2 (5 bases). The CDR3 has 13 residues. The germline V gene encodes CDR1 SNHLY and CDR2 FYNNEI. V was trimmed by 0 bases and J by 4 bases, leaving 6 bases between them. CDR3 loop: CASSEAAGETQYF. For the CDR3, the DNA is TGTGCCAGCAGTGAAGCTGCGGGAGAGACCCAGTACTTC.

In its sample, this clonotype was seen many times. The chain uses TRBV11-3 and TRBJ1-4, with 9 bases identical to TRBD1. Germline V gene sequence: CDR1 SGHNT, CDR2 YENEEA. The J segment lost 5 bases and the V segment lost 5 bases, leaving 3 bases of the junction unmatched. This CDR3 has 14 amino acids. As DNA, the CDR3 is TGTGCCAGCAGCCTCGACAGGGGGAATGAAAAACTGTTTTTT. Translated: CASSLDRGNEKLFF.

The chain has TRBV29-1 and TRBJ1-2, with D possibly being TRBD1 (5 bases). The germline V and J ends were trimmed by 4 bases and 7 bases, with 16 bases remaining between them. Germline lookup yields CDR1 SQVTM and CDR2 ANQGSEA. The CDR3 is made up of 13 amino acids. CDR3 region: CSVGGSSGFGYTF. CDR3 in DNA: TGCAGCGTTGGGGGCTCGTCAGGGTTTGGCTACACCTTC.

This clonotype has ten or more counts. The chain recombines TRBV5-8 with TRBJ2-5; TRBD2 is a possible D gene (6 bases). CDR1 and CDR2 (germline): SGHTS, YDEGEE. The CDR3 is made up of 14 amino acids. V lost 0 bases and J 2 bases, leaving 8 bases between the germline ends. The DNA for the CDR3 is TGTGCCAGCAGCTTGGAGGGACTTCAAGAGACCCAGTACTTC. This sequence encodes CASSLEGLQETQYF.

The chain has TRBV10-3 and TRBJ2-5; D unresolved. Germline CDR1 ENHRY, CDR2 SYGVKD. V lost 4 bases and J 5 bases, leaving 5 bases between the germline ends. The CDR3 covers 11 residues. The CDR3 DNA sequence: TGTGCCATCAGTGCTCGGGAGACCCAGTACTTC. Residues: CAISARETQYF.

This clonotype occurred a few times. The rearrangement links TRBV10-3 to TRBJ1-3; 9 nucleotides line up with TRBD1. This CDR3 contains 15 residues. J lost 4 bases, V lost 6 bases, and 7 bases had no gene match. Germline lookup yields CDR1 ENHRY and CDR2 SYGVKD. CDR3 nucleotides: TGTGCCATCAGCGGGACAGGGTCTTACGGAAACACCATATATTTT. Translating it yields CAISGTGSYGNTIYF.

This clonotype was observed at least ten times. The rearrangement uses TRBV20-1 and TRBJ1-1; 8 nucleotides line up with TRBD1. Trimming cost V 2 bases and J 5 bases; bases outside gene matches: 10. CDR3 length equals 15 residues. Germline CDR1 DFQATT, CDR2 SNEGSKA (reference sequence). CDR3 sequence reads: CSARPGTGGGTEAFF. The CDR3 region has the DNA TGCAGTGCTAGACCCGGGACAGGAGGGGGGACTGAAGCTTTCTTT.

This clonotype was observed a few times. The V gene is TRBV6-1, the J gene TRBJ1-5, with 7 bases identical to TRBD1. V lost 5 bases and J lost 4; bases outside the gene matches: 8. Germline V gives CDR1 MNHNS, CDR2 SASEGT. This CDR3 has 15 residues. The CDR3 sequence: CASSNDRAGNQPQHF. Written as DNA, the CDR3 is TGTGCCAGCAGTAACGACAGGGCTGGAAATCAGCCCCAGCATTTT.

The chain uses TRBV2 and TRBJ2-3; D is possibly TRBD2 (6 bases). V was trimmed by 8 bases and J by 3 bases, leaving 15 bases between them. This CDR3 is built from 14 residues. Germline assignment: CDR1 SNHLY and CDR2 FYNNEI. The CDR3 spells CASGPGEGTDTQYF. CDR3 DNA: TGTGCCAGCGGGCCGGGAGAGGGGACAGATACGCAGTATTTT.

This clonotype was observed at least ten times. The V call is TRBV20-1, the J call TRBJ1-5; TRBD1 matches at 8 bases. The CDR3 has 19 residues. CDR1 and CDR2 (germline): DFQATT, SNEGSKA (reference sequence). The V and J ends lost 3 bases and 9 bases, in that order; junction bases with no gene match: 25. The DNA for the CDR3 is TGCAGTGCTAGCGCCCCCGGACAGGGAGGGGGTTCGAGGGTGTGGCCCCAGCATTTT. Translated: CSASAPGQGGGSRVWPQHF.

This clonotype was counted at least ten times. V gene TRBV6-1 combines with J gene TRBJ2-5, with D tentatively TRBD1 (6 bases). Germline lookup yields CDR1 MNHNS and CDR2 SASEGT. V was cut by 7 bases and J by 5 bases, with 14 bases left in between. The CDR3 sequence is 13 residues long. This CDR3 is CASKKGVEETQYF. CDR3 nucleotide sequence: TGTGCCAGCAAGAAGGGGGTCGAGGAGACCCAGTACTTC.

V usage is TRBV7-9 and J usage is TRBJ1-4; TRBD1 might be the D (6 bases). This CDR3 region has 15 residues. Germline values: CDR1 SEHNR, CDR2 FQNEAQ (reference sequence). The V end was cut by 1 base, the J end by 8 bases, with 14 bases between. CDR3 sequence: CASSLGGPSGEKLFF. CDR3 nucleotides: TGTGCCAGCAGCTTAGGGGGGCCCAGCGGGGAAAAACTGTTTTTT.

This clonotype was detected many times. CDR3 in DNA: TGCGCCAGCAGCTTGGCCGTAAATACGGAAGATACGCAGTATTTT. Its translation: CASSLAVNTEDTQYF. The rearrangement joins TRBV5-1 to TRBJ2-3; D is ambiguous. The CDR3 sequence is 15 residues long. Germline CDR1 and CDR2: SGHRS and YFSETQ. V gave up 0 bases and J gave up 5 bases, with 13 bases separating them.

Ten or more counts support this clonotype. The chain has TRBV20-1 and TRBJ2-3; TRBD2 matches 7 bases. CDR1 is DFQATT and CDR2 is SNEGSKA in the germline V gene (reference sequence). Losses at the gene ends were 6 bases for V and 1 base for J; bases not matched to a gene: 4. The CDR3 contains 13 residues. The CDR3 coding sequence is TGCAGTGCCAGAAGCGGGGGCACAGATACGCAGTATTTT. Its protein is CSARSGGTDTQYF.

This clonotype has at least ten counts. This chain links TRBV7-8 with TRBJ2-5, with TRBD1 matching 7 bases. V dropped 7 bases and J dropped 4; count of bases not matched to a gene: 6. This CDR3 is 13 amino acids long. Germline assignment: CDR1 SGHVS and CDR2 FQNEAQ. Here the CDR3 reads CASTDRAGETQYF. CDR3 sequence (DNA): TGTGCCAGCACCGACAGGGCGGGAGAGACCCAGTACTTC.

This clonotype was seen only a few times. This chain connects TRBV6-1 to TRBJ1-5; D is undetermined. V lost 6 bases to trimming and J lost 8 bases, with 11 bases between them. The CDR3 runs to 12 residues. The germline gives CDR1 MNHNS, CDR2 SASEGT. The CDR3 is CASSRPYEPQHF. The CDR3 DNA is TGTGCCAGCAGCAGGCCTTACGAGCCCCAGCATTTT.

This clonotype was picked up many times. The chain is built from TRBV11-3 and TRBJ2-1; 9 bases match TRBD2. V lost 0 bases to trimming and J lost 2 bases; unmatched junction nucleotides: 8. The CDR3 consists of 18 residues. Germline V lookup: CDR1 SGHNT, CDR2 YENEEA. CDR3 residues: CASSLEGGLAITYNEQFF. In DNA form, the CDR3 reads TGTGCCAGCAGCTTAGAGGGGGGACTAGCCATTACCTACAATGAGCAGTTCTTC.

This chain uses TRBV9 with TRBJ2-1; 8 bases are a match to TRBD2. The ends lost 4 bases at V and 3 bases at J; junction bases unmatched: 6. This CDR3 contains 15 residues. Germline lookup yields CDR1 SGDLS and CDR2 YYNGEE. The CDR3 is CASSPSGGGYNEQFF. CDR3 DNA: TGTGCCAGCAGCCCAAGCGGGGGTGGCTACAATGAGCAGTTCTTC.

This clonotype was observed at least ten times. V gene TRBV20-1 combines with J gene TRBJ1-5, with 7 bases that match TRBD1. Germline-derived CDR1 and CDR2 are DFQATT and SNEGSKA (reference sequence). With 0 bases clipped from V and 7 bases from J, the junction kept 15 bases outside the gene matches. The CDR3 loop spans 17 amino acids. The CDR3 DNA is TGCAGTGCTAGAGATCATCACAGGGGTTACGCAAGGCAGCCCCAGCATTTT. It translates to CSARDHHRGYARQPQHF.

The V gene is TRBV6-6, the J gene TRBJ1-2, with D uncertain. There are 13 residues in the CDR3. V was pared by 2 bases and J by 2 bases, with 6 bases between. Germline V CDR1 and CDR2: MNHNY, SVGAGI (reference sequence). The CDR3 DNA is TGTGCCAGCAGTTACGAGGGCAACTATGGCTACACCTTC. Amino acids: CASSYEGNYGYTF.

This chain links TRBV6-5 with TRBJ1-5; D not resolved. Germline V gene sequence: CDR1 MNHEY, CDR2 SVGAGI. CDR3 length equals 16 residues. V lost 2 bases to trimming and J lost 0 bases, with 11 bases between them. CDR3 DNA: TGTGCCAGCAGTTACGAGACAAACTATAGCAATCAGCCCCAGCATTTT. It is translated as CASSYETNYSNQPQHF.

This clonotype was recorded many times. The chain joins TRBV30 to TRBJ1-4; TRBD1 matches at 9 bases. The CDR3 runs 14 residues. CDR1 and CDR2 (germline): GTSNPN, SVGIG (reference sequence). V lost 5 bases to trimming and J lost 0 bases; unmatched junction nucleotides: 1. The CDR3 loop is CAWGQGTTNEKLFF. DNA of the CDR3: TGTGCCTGGGGACAGGGGACAACTAATGAAAAACTGTTTTTT.

The chain employs TRBV15 and TRBJ2-4; a possible D gene is TRBD1 (6 bases). The V end lost 3 bases, the J end lost 2 bases, and 17 bases lay between the germline ends. The CDR3 runs 17 residues. Germline V CDR1 and CDR2: LNHNV, YYDKDF (reference sequence). CDR3 in DNA: TGTGCCACCAGCAGCCCAGAACTACAGGGTACCAAAAACATTCAGTACTTC. This translates into CATSSPELQGTKNIQYF.

Ten or more counts support this clonotype. V is TRBV13 and J is TRBJ2-3; 15 positions agree with TRBD2. CDR3 length: 18 amino acids. V lost 2 bases and J lost 1; bases outside the gene matches: 4. CDR1 and CDR2 from the germline V gene are PRHDT and FYEKMQ (reference sequence). The DNA for the CDR3 is TGTGCCAGCAGCTTATCTGGGACTAGCGGGGGGCGCACAGATACGCAGTATTTT. Amino acid sequence: CASSLSGTSGGRTDTQYF.

Ten or more counts support this clonotype. The chain joins TRBV2 to TRBJ2-5; perhaps TRBD1 as D (5 bases). Germline CDR1 is SNHLY and CDR2 is FYNNEI. This CDR3 spans 14 amino acids. V was pared by 1 base and J by 1 base, with 7 bases between. CDR3 sequence reads: CASSEVGVQETQYF. In DNA form, the CDR3 reads TGTGCCAGCAGTGAAGTAGGGGTCCAAGAGACCCAGTACTTC.

This clonotype showed up many times. The chain uses TRBV15 and TRBJ1-5; 9 bases are shared with TRBD1. This CDR3 is 17 amino acids long. Unmatched junction bases numbered 9, after V lost 0 bases and J lost 6 bases. Germline V lookup: CDR1 LNHNV, CDR2 YYDKDF (reference sequence). The CDR3 DNA is TGTGCCACCAGCAGAGATACCGGGACAGGGAGGGGTCAGCCCCAGCATTTT. This translates into CATSRDTGTGRGQPQHF.

J is TRBJ1-2 and V is TRBV2, with D tentatively TRBD1 (5 bases). This CDR3 has 14 residues. Per germline, CDR1 SNHLY and CDR2 FYNNEI. V was pared by 8 bases and J by 4 bases, with 17 bases between. This CDR3 is CASSAGRGPYGYTF. The CDR3 nucleotides read TGTGCCAGCTCCGCCGGGCGGGGACCCTATGGCTACACCTTC. The complete variable domain, with remaining parts taken from reference TRBV2 and TRBJ1-2, reads EPEVTQTPSHQVTQMGQEVILRCVPISNHLYFYWYRQILGQKVEFLVSFYNNEISEKSEIFDDQFSVERPDGSNFTLKIRSTKLEDSAMYFCASSAGRGPYGYTFGSGTRLTVV.

A few counts support this clonotype. The chain joins TRBV27 to TRBJ1-1; D is perhaps TRBD1 (6 bases). V was trimmed by 0 bases and J by 7 bases, leaving 9 bases between them. The CDR3 is made up of 13 amino acids. The germline V gene encodes CDR1 MNHEY and CDR2 SMNVEV (reference sequence). This CDR3 reads CASSLSGQHEAFF. The CDR3 region has the DNA TGTGCCAGCAGTTTATCTGGACAGCATGAAGCTTTCTTT.

The chain joins TRBV9 to TRBJ2-3; D is possibly TRBD1 or TRBD2 (6 bases each). Deletions cut 4 bases from V and 5 bases from J, with 17 bases between. Germline CDR1 reads SGDLS; CDR2 reads YYNGEE. This CDR3 comprises 15 residues. The CDR3 reads CASSSSGGHIDTQYF. The CDR3 DNA follows: TGTGCCAGCAGCTCATCTGGGGGGCATATAGATACGCAGTATTTT.

As for this clonotype: The CDR3 ends on some other residue instead of the conserved phenylalanine or tryptophan, so this is likely a read error. The CDR3 DNA follows: TGTGCCAGCAGCTGGCCCCTGTCAGACTTCAACTATGGCTACACCATC. Encoded protein: CASSWPLSDFNYGYTI. V and J are TRBV5-6 and TRBJ1-2; D remains unclear. The V end lost 3 bases, the J end lost 2 bases, and 17 bases lay between the germline ends. Looked up from germline, CDR1 is SGHDT and CDR2 is YYEEEE. The CDR3 has 16 amino acids.

There are many counts of this clonotype. The rearrangement links TRBV27 to TRBJ2-3, with D unresolved. Germline V lookup: CDR1 MNHEY, CDR2 SMNVEV (reference sequence). V was cut by 8 bases and J by 3 bases, with 15 bases left in between. CDR3 length equals 14 residues. The CDR3: CASGQWWMTDTQYF. The DNA for the CDR3 is TGTGCCAGCGGGCAGTGGTGGATGACAGATACGCAGTATTTT.

This clonotype turned up a few times. The rearrangement uses TRBV19 and TRBJ2-5; 7 nucleotides line up with TRBD1. Unmatched junction bases numbered 16, after V lost 5 bases and J lost 4 bases. The germline V gene encodes CDR1 LNHDA and CDR2 SQIVND (reference sequence). The CDR3 has 17 amino acids. For the CDR3, the DNA is TGTGCCAGTAGTCCCCGACAGGGTGGAGATGCTTCAGAGACCCAGTACTTC. Its protein product is CASSPRQGGDASETQYF.